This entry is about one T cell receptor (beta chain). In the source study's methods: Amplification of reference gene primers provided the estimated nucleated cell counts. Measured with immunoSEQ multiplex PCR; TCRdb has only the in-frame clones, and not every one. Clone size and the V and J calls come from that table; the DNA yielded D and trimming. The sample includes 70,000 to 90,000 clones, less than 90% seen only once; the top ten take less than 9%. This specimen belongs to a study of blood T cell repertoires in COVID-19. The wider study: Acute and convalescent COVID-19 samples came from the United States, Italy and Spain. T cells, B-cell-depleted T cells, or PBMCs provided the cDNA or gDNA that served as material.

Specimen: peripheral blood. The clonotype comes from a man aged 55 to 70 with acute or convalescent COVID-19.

The CDR3 spells CASSLSSDSNQPQHF. In DNA, the CDR3 is TGCGCCAGCAGCTTAAGCTCCGATAGCAATCAGCCCCAGCATTTT. V and J are TRBV5-1 and TRBJ1-5; D uncertain. Germline CDR1 and CDR2: SGHRS and YFSETQ. The V gene lost 2 bases and the J gene lost 0 bases, with 9 bases spanning the gap. There are 15 residues in the CDR3.